The next 7 T cell receptor beta chains were all read from a single sample in a study of T cell repertoires in cytomegalovirus infection. Each CDR3 protein is one row after TCRdb ran MiXCR on the reads. The repertoire holds a few hundred thousand distinct CDR3 sequences, 15% to 20% seen once, with about 11% in the top ten. The source material was PBMCs. The receptors come from a human donor in good health (CMV status not recorded). Some clones in this sample may be carry-over from other donors' samples.

As regards this clonotype: A much larger clone is a single base away; this may be a read error. In DNA, the CDR3 is TGTGCCAGCAGCTCACGTGGGGGTACCGACAATGAGCAGTTCTTC. The encoded protein is CASSSRGGTDNEQFF. The chain recombines TRBV7-3 with TRBJ2-1; D possibly uses TRBD1 or TRBD2 (5 bases each). Trimming shortened V by 4 bases and J by 5 bases, and 15 bases separated the two germline ends. This CDR3 comprises 15 residues. Germline V lookup: CDR1 SGHTA, CDR2 FQGTGA.

This clonotype has a handful of counts. The chain joins TRBV5-1 to TRBJ1-1; 10 bases align to TRBD1. The CDR3 loop spans 16 amino acids. Per the germline V gene, CDR1 is SGHRS and CDR2 is YFSETQ. The V and J ends lost 4 bases and 4 bases, in that order; junction bases with no gene match: 10. The chain's CDR3 is CASSAPGTGVATEAFF. CDR3 coding DNA: TGCGCCAGCAGCGCCCCCGGGACAGGGGTTGCCACTGAAGCTTTCTTT.

This clonotype was observed many times. J is TRBJ2-3 and V is TRBV28; TRBD1 matches 8 bases. This CDR3 has 16 amino acids. V lost 4 bases, J lost 8 bases, and 14 bases stayed unmatched. Germline V gene sequence: CDR1 MDHEN, CDR2 SYDVKM. As DNA, the CDR3 is TGTGCCAGCAGTTCGGTTCTGGACAGGGTTCAGAGTACGCAGTATTTT. Its translation: CASSSVLDRVQSTQYF.

This clonotype has a handful of counts. The CDR3, as DNA: TGCAGTGCTTTAAAAGCGGGGGGGAACCAAGAGACCCAGTACTTC. This codes for CSALKAGGNQETQYF. This chain uses TRBV20-1 with TRBJ2-5, with TRBD2 matching 10 bases. The CDR3 has 15 residues. The trim removed 5 bases at V and 0 bases at J, leaving 6 bases unmatched. CDR1 is DFQATT and CDR2 is SNEGSKA in the germline V gene (reference sequence).

This clonotype was observed many times. The CDR3: CSARDLGEQFF. The CDR3 region has the DNA TGCAGTGCTAGAGATTTGGGTGAGCAGTTCTTC. This chain uses TRBV20-1 with TRBJ2-1; D call uncertain. Germline CDR1 and CDR2: DFQATT and SNEGSKA (reference sequence). The CDR3 sequence is 11 residues long. Trimming took 0 bases from V and 9 from J, leaving 6 bases between them.

This clonotype has at least ten counts. The J gene is TRBJ1-3, the V gene TRBV19; a weak D match, TRBD1 (6 bases). The V gene's germline CDR1 is LNHDA and CDR2 SQIVND (reference sequence). With 7 bases removed from V and 4 bases from J, the gap between germline ends came to 17 bases. The CDR3 sequence is 15 residues long. CDR3: CASMGQLGLGNTIYF. The CDR3 bases are TGTGCCAGTATGGGACAACTCGGACTCGGAAACACCATATATTTT.

This clonotype was detected a few times. This rearrangement joins TRBV6-2 or TRBV6-3 to TRBJ1-1, with D hard to call. Germline CDR1 MNHEY, CDR2 SVGEGT. The V end lost 3 bases, the J end lost 0 bases, and 8 bases lay between the germline ends. The CDR3 spans 14 residues. As DNA, the CDR3 is TGTGCCAGCAGTTATGGCACGATGAACACTGAAGCTTTCTTT. Its translation: CASSYGTMNTEAFF.